One and the same sample provided the 9 T cell receptor beta chains below, sequenced in a study of cytomegalovirus exposure and HLA in healthy donors. The PCR used 60 Vbeta and 13 Jbeta primers. Method: immunoSEQ multiplex PCR; TCRdb's copy keeps in-frame clones and lacks some. The table lists over 95,000 clones, about 78% of them singletons, with roughly 3% in the top ten. Sequencing was performed on PBMCs. The receptors stem from a man in his forties in good health and CMV-seronegative.

The table lists this clone with a few counts. The chain employs TRBV30 and TRBJ2-1, with a weak D call TRBD1 (5 bases). The CDR3 runs to 13 residues. V was cut by 2 bases and J by 9 bases, with 14 bases left in between. Germline V lookup: CDR1 GTSNPN, CDR2 SVGIG (reference sequence). Here the CDR3 reads CAWSPLGPGEQFF. CDR3 DNA: TGTGCCTGGAGTCCCCTGGGGCCAGGTGAGCAGTTCTTC.

The rearrangement uses TRBV5-4 and TRBJ2-2; 7 bases fit TRBD1. The CDR3 totals 19 residues. CDR1 is SGHNT, CDR2 YYREEE, per germline (reference sequence). The V gene end was trimmed by 3 bases and the J gene end by 0 bases; junction bases not matched to a gene: 14. The CDR3 loop reads CASSSRGLAWGPNTGELFF. In nucleotides, the CDR3 is TGTGCCAGCAGCTCAAGGGGGCTAGCCTGGGGCCCGAACACCGGGGAGCTGTTTTTT.

The V call is TRBV28, the J call TRBJ1-4; a possible D gene is TRBD1 (6 bases). Germline V gives CDR1 MDHEN, CDR2 SYDVKM. Trimming cost V 5 bases and J 8 bases, with 9 bases left between them. This CDR3 comprises 12 residues. The CDR3 DNA reads TGTGCCAGCAGTGGGGGGGGCGAAAAACTGTTTTTT. Translating it yields CASSGGGEKLFF.

The V and J genes are TRBV9 and TRBJ2-7, with D maybe TRBD1 (6 bases). Trimming shortened V by 2 bases and J by 2 bases, and 8 bases separated the two germline ends. This CDR3 is 13 amino acids long. Per the germline V gene, CDR1 is SGDLS and CDR2 is YYNGEE. As DNA, the CDR3 is TGTGCCAGCAGCGTCGGACAGACCTACGAGCAGTACTTC. Residues: CASSVGQTYEQYF. Full variable domain (rest looked up from reference TRBV9 and TRBJ2-7): DSGVTQTPKHLITATGQRVTLRCSPRSGDLSVYWYQQSLDQGLQFLIQYYNGEERAKGNILERFSAQQFPDLHSELNLSSLELGDSALYFCASSVGQTYEQYFGPGTRLTVT.

The chain uses TRBV21-1 and TRBJ2-3; TRBD2, as called in the table, went unchecked against the DNA. TRBV21-1 is flagged as a pseudogene. This CDR3 region has 15 residues. This CDR3 is CASRRQREVENTQYF. The CDR3 DNA sequence: TGTGCCAGCAGGCGACAGCGGGAGGTGGAAAATACGCAGTATTTT.

The rearrangement joins TRBV6-5 to TRBJ1-1; D remains ambiguous. V was clipped by 5 bases and J by 0 bases, with 13 bases between them. Germline V gene data show CDR1 as MNHEY and CDR2 as SVGAGI. The CDR3 contains 15 residues. The CDR3 coding sequence is TGTGCCAGCAGTACCTGGGGAGAAATGAACACTGAAGCTTTCTTT. Translated: CASSTWGEMNTEAFF.

This rearrangement joins TRBV30 to TRBJ1-1; D uncertain. The V gene lost 0 bases and the J gene lost 6 bases, with 5 bases spanning the gap. The CDR3 has 11 residues. Germline loops: CDR1 GTSNPN, CDR2 SVGIG (reference sequence). The CDR3, as DNA: TGTGCCTGGAGTGTACGGGCTGAAGCTTTCTTT. Its translation is CAWSVRAEAFF.

This clone was detected a few times. This chain's CDR3 is CASSHREASGVYEQYF. The CDR3 coding sequence is TGTGCCAGCAGTCACAGGGAGGCTAGCGGGGTTTACGAGCAGTACTTC. The genes are TRBV6-6 and TRBJ2-7; 9 bases fit TRBD2. The V segment lost 5 bases and the J segment 4 bases; nucleotides outside the gene matches: 12. The germline V gene has CDR1 MNHNY and CDR2 SVGAGI (reference sequence). This CDR3 is 16 amino acids long.

The V gene is TRBV29-1, the J gene TRBJ1-2, with TRBD1 matching 9 bases. The CDR3 is 13 residues long. Trimming at V came to 3 bases and at J to 7 bases, leaving 6 bases not matched to a gene. Germline V gene lookup returns CDR1 SQVTM and CDR2 ANQGSEA. In nucleotides, the CDR3 is TGCAGCGTTGAGAGTATACAGGGGGCTGGCTACACCTTC. Its translation: CSVESIQGAGYTF.